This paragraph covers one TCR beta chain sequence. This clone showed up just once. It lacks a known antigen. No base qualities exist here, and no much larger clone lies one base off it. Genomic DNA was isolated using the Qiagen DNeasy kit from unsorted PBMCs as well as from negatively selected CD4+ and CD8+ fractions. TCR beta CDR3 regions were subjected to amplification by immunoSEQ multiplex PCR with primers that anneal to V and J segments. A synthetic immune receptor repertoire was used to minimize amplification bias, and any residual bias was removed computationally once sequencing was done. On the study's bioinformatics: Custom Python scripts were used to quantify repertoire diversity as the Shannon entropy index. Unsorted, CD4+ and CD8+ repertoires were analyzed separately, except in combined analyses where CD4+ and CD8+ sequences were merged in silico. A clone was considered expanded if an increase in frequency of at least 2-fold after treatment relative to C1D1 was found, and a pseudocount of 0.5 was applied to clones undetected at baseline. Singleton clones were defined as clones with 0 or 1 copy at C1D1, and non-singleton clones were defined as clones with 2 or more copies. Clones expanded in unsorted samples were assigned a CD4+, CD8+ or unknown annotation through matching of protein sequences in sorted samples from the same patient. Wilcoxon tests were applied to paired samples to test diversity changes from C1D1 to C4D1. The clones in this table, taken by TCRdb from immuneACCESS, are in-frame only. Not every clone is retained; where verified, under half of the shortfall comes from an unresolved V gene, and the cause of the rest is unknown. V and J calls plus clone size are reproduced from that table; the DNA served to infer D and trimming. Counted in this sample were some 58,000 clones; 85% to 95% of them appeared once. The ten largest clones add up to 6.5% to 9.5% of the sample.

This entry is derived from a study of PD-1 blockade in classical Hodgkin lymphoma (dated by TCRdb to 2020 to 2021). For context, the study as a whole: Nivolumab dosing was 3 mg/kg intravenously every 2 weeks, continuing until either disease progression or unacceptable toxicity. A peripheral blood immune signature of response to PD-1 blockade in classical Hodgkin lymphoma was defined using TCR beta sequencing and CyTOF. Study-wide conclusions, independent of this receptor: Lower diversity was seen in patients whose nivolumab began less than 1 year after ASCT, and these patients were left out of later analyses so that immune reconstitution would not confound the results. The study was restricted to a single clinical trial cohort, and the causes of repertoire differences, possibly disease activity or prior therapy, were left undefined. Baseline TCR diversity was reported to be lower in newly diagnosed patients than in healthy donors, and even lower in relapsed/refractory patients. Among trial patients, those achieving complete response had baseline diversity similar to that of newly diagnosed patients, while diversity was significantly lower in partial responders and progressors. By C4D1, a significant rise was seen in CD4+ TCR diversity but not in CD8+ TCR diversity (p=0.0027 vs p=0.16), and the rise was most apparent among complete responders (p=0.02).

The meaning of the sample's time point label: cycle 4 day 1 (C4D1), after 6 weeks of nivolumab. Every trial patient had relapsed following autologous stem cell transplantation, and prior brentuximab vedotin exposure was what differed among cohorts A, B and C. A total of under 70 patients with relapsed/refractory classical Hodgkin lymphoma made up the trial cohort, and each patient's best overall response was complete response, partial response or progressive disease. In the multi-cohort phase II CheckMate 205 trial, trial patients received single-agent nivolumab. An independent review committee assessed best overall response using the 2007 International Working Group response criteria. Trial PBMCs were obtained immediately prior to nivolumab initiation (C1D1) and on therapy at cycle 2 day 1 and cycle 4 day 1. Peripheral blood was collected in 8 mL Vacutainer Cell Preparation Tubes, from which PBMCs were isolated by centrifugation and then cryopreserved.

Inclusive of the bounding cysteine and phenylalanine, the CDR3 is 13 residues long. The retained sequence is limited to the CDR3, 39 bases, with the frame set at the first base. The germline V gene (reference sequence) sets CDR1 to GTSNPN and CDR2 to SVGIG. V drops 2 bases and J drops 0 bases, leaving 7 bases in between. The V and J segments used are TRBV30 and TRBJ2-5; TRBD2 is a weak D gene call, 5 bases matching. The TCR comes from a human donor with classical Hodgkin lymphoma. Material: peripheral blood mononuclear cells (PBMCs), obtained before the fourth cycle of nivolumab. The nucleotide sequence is TGTGCCTGGAGTTCTAGCCACCAAGAGACCCAGTACTTC. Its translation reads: CAWSSSHQETQYF.